A selection of T cell receptor beta chains follows, all from one sample in a study of shared clonotypes between healthy human individuals. The table came from immunoSEQ multiplex PCR; TCRdb's copy has only in-frame clones and leaves some out. The top ten clones hold approximately 1.7% of a sample with about 2.2 million clones, just under 95% of them seen once. Sequencing was carried out using naive CD8+ T cells from PBMCs. The source of these receptors is a man between 18 and 29 years old in good health. Some clones in this sample may be carry-over from other donors' samples. The CDR3 runs from the conserved cysteine through the conserved F or W. The D gene is left open where the match is weak. Size is stated for part of the rows, as once, few or many counts, or as a class when the clone is expanded.

d_call | j_call | v_call | clone_size | cdr3_aa | cdr3_nt
NA | TRBJ2-7 | TRBV11-2 | NA | CASSSPTGRGLLREQYF | TGTGCCAGCAGCTCACCCACGGGGCGGGGTCTTCTACGGGAGCAGTACTTC
NA | TRBJ2-1 | TRBV10-3 | NA | CAISGPAAGPGDEQFF | TGTGCCATCAGTGGTCCAGCGGCGGGGCCGGGGGATGAGCAGTTCTTC
NA | TRBJ1-3 | TRBV28 | NA | CASTLGDSGNTIYF | TGTGCCAGTACGCTGGGCGACTCTGGAAACACCATATATTTT
NA | TRBJ1-2 | TRBV27 | once | CASSSLIDFGAGGYTF | TGTGCCAGCAGTTCTCTCATTGATTTTGGGGCCGGGGGCTACACCTTC
NA | TRBJ2-7 | TRBV5-8 | NA | CASSLVGDPYEQYF | TGTGCCAGCAGCTTGGTGGGGGACCCCTACGAGCAGTACTTC
NA | TRBJ2-7 | TRBV29-1 | NA | CSTTRGYEQYF | TGCAGCACAACCAGGGGTTACGAGCAGTACTTC
NA | TRBJ2-7 | TRBV27 | NA | CASSLSIQGGGTSTTYEQYF | TGTGCCAGCAGTTTATCGATCCAAGGCGGCGGGACTTCCACGACCTACGAGCAGTACTTC
TRBD1 | TRBJ2-4 | TRBV7-9 | NA | CASRGTGTLAKNIQYF | TGTGCCAGCAGGGGGACAGGTACCTTAGCCAAAAACATTCAGTACTTC
NA | TRBJ2-3 | TRBV13 | NA | CASSPSLGQITDTQYF | TGTGCCAGCAGCCCCTCGCTCGGGCAGATCACAGATACGCAGTATTTT
TRBD2 | TRBJ2-3 | TRBV6-5 | NA | CASSYFLAGGQDTQYF | TGTGCCAGCAGTTACTTCCTAGCGGGAGGTCAGGATACGCAGTATTTT
TRBD2 | TRBJ2-7 | TRBV28 | NA | CASMDPAGGPPYEQYF | TGTGCCAGCATGGATCCAGCGGGAGGGCCCCCCTACGAGCAGTACTTC
NA | TRBJ2-1 | TRBV27 | NA | CASSLYRGDEQFF | TGTGCCAGCAGTTTATATAGGGGGGATGAGCAGTTCTTC
NA | TRBJ2-7 | TRBV25-1 | NA | CASSEGLIRPYEQYF | TGTGCCAGCAGTGAAGGATTAATCCGACCCTACGAGCAGTACTTC
TRBD2 | TRBJ2-6 | TRBV5-1 | NA | CASSLEDPGLAVNSGANVLTF | TGCGCCAGCAGCTTGGAGGATCCGGGACTAGCGGTGAACTCTGGGGCCAACGTCCTGACTTTC
TRBD2 | TRBJ2-7 | TRBV27 | NA | CASSLSLAGIYEQYF | TGTGCCAGCAGTTTATCACTAGCGGGAATCTACGAGCAGTACTTC
NA | TRBJ1-5 | TRBV27 | NA | CASSLGTSNQPQHF | TGTGCCAGCAGTTTGGGAACTAGCAATCAGCCCCAGCATTTT
NA | TRBJ2-7 | TRBV27 | few | CASSLRGNYEQYF | TGTGCCAGCAGTTTACGGGGGAACTACGAGCAGTACTTC